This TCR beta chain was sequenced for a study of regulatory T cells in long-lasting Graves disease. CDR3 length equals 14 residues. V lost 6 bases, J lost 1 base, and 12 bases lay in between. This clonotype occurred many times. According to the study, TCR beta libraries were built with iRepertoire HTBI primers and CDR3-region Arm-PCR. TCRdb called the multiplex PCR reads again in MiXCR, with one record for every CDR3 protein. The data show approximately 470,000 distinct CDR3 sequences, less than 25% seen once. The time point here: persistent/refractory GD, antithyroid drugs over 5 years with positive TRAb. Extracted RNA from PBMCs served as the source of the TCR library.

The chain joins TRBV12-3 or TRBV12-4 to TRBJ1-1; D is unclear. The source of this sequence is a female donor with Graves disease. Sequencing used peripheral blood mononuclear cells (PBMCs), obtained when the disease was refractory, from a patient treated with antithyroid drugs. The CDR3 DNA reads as TGTGCCAGCAGCTTCCTTTTATCGAACACTGAAGCTTTCTTT. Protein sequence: CASSFLLSNTEAFF.